The sequence of this T cell receptor beta chain was determined in a study of shared clonotypes between healthy human individuals (dated by TCRdb to 2018 to 2020). Regarding the study in general: A couple of women and three men aged 18 to 49 years were included in the cohort. Per donor, leukapheresis produced somewhere between about 0.9 and 9.5 billion PBMCs. For each donor, three plates each were used for CD4 naive and CD4 memory, two plates were used for CD8 naive, and one plate was used for CD8 memory. The study deeply sequenced blood TCR repertoires of about 5 healthy adults to estimate repertoire size and the extent of clonotype sharing between individuals. To increase sequencing depth and limit assay-specific biases, TCR repertoire library preparation and sequencing were carried out by different laboratories using diverse techniques. Here is what the overall study found, with its caveats: Sampling was restricted to blood, and TCR repertoires in tissue are likely to differ from TCR repertoires in blood. Pairwise subsampling indicated that sequencing depth was expected to affect the degree of clonotype sharing among donors. Because the study included a small number of donors, the genetic and exposure-history diversity represented was limited. Estimated clonotype richness was generally larger for naive than for memory subsets. Higher generation probabilities were observed for clonotypes shared by all four sorted-subset donors than for non-shared clonotypes. Even with the large sequencing depth, rarefaction of the sorted-subset datasets indicated that sequencing was incomplete. Across four donors, approximately 5% of naive CD4, around 3.3% of naive CD8, 2.3% of memory CD4, and approximately 0.4% of memory CD8 clonotypes were shared.

From cysteine to phenylalanine, the CDR3 is 15 amino acids long. The CDR3 DNA has 45 bases and is translated from base 1. From a lookup of the germline V gene (reference sequence), CDR1 and CDR2 are SEHNR and FQNEAQ. The junction shows trimming of 7 bases on V and 3 bases on J, and the gene matches do not reach 8 bases of it. Donors were healthy HIV-negative adults with no recently reported acute infections or vaccinations. All donors were Caucasian adults living in Nashville, Tennessee, USA. Magnetic negative selection was used to enrich CD4+ T cells, after which naive cells were positively selected on CD45RA and the negative fraction became the memory subset. Blood was obtained by leukapheresis, after which PBMCs were separated by Ficoll-Histopaque density gradient centrifugation and cryopreserved in liquid nitrogen vapor phase. Analytical flow cytometry was used to check the purity and quantity of each magnetically sorted T cell population. Genomic DNA was isolated from every sorted fraction and measured by UV absorbance on a Nanodrop 2000c.

Using the deep immunoSEQ assay, TCR CDR3 regions were amplified from genomic DNA by multiplex PCR. Genomic DNA extracted from each cell subset was distributed evenly over all wells of several immunoSEQ 96-well plates, and each plate served as one replicate. For sorted subsets, approximately 0.2 ug of genomic DNA, equivalent to around 30,000 T cell genomes, went into each replicate PCR. The purified libraries were quantified using a Qubit 3.0 fluorometer, sized with a Bioanalyzer 2100, and then quantified again using the KAPA Library Quantification kit. A separate single-read 150-cycle Illumina NextSeq 550 flow cell was used to sequence each immunoSEQ 96-well plate. Processing in the source paper ran as follows. Because only junctional sequences without quality scores were contained in the immunoSEQ output, filtering matching that applied to full-length reads could not be performed. Sequences were annotated with PyIR, a Python wrapper for IgBLAST v1.9, using IMGT germline references to assign V/J genes and CDR3. Reads with weak V/J assignments (E-value above 1e-6), missing CDR3, stop codons, out-of-frame junctions, or ambiguous translated residues were removed. A V3J clonotype was defined by an identical inferred V gene, J gene, and CDR3 amino acid sequence. The percentage overlap between two repertoires was calculated by dividing the number of shared unique clonotypes by the size of the smaller repertoire. Richness of each repertoire was evaluated using RTK rarefaction, the Chao1 estimator, and Recon v2.1 estimates of unobserved clonotypes. For all TCRbeta clonotypes obtained by the gDNA method from a few donors, generation probabilities were computed with OLGA. In its TCRdb copy, this immuneACCESS table keeps in-frame sequences only and misses some clones. Where compared with another copy, unresolved V genes explain less than half of these, and the others have no known cause. That table furnishes V, J and clone size, whereas the DNA furnished D and trimming. The sample table contains approximately 1.4 million clones; only one count was recorded for 95% to 99% of them. Of the sample, about 0.45% falls within the top ten clones.

A word on this clone: Its antigen is currently not known. The record has no base qualities; no much larger clone is one base away.

The sequence is built from TRBV7-9 and TRBJ1-1; 10 central bases correspond to TRBD1. The sample was naive CD4+ T cells sorted from blood. The meaning of the sample's cell subset or site label: CD45RA+ positively selected. The clonotype comes from a young man in good health. The DNA sequence is given as TGTGCCAGCACACGGGCGGACAGGGGGTACACTGAAGCTTTCTTT. Its translation reads: CASTRADRGYTEAFF.